One sample yielded the 32 T cell receptor beta chains listed below, sequenced in a study of neurological immune-mediated disorders (dated by TCRdb to 2018 to 2020). Libraries came from 5' RACE. This sample was sequenced with an Illumina HiSeq 2500. TCRdb trimmed the raw reads at Q25, called clones with MiXCR and kept productive beta chains. CDR3 protein sequences are deduplicated, and each keeps its most common genes and DNA. The sample table lists about 70,000 distinct CDR3 sequences, approximately 5% of them with a count of one. The ten largest clones take up over 2% of the sample. The sample was PBMCs. These receptors originate from a woman aged 70 to 79 with multiple sclerosis.

As regards this clonotype: Its ends do not fully match the called genes, so a read error is possible. This chain links TRBV20-1 with TRBJ2-7; D gene ambiguous. CDR3 length equals 15 residues. The germline gives CDR1 DFQATT, CDR2 SNEGSKA (reference sequence). The CDR3 reads CSASRQAGSSHEQYF. CDR3 bases: TGCAGTGCTAGTCGGCAAGCTGGGTCCTCCCACGAGCAGTACTTC.

This clonotype has ten or more counts. V gene TRBV28 combines with J gene TRBJ2-7; maybe TRBD2 (5 bases). Trimming shortened V by 2 bases and J by 4 bases, and 9 bases separated the two germline ends. The germline gives CDR1 MDHEN, CDR2 SYDVKM. This CDR3 has 13 residues. CDR3 region: CASSLTGTYEQYF. Written as DNA, the CDR3 is TGTGCCAGCAGTTTAACGGGAACGTACGAGCAGTACTTC.

This clonotype was observed many times. The chain joins TRBV7-9 to TRBJ2-7; D uncertain. The CDR3 contains 11 residues. The V and J ends lost 6 bases and 7 bases respectively, with 10 bases between them. Germline-derived CDR1 and CDR2 are SEHNR and FQNEAQ (reference sequence). This CDR3 reads CASRNVGEQYF. The CDR3 DNA sequence: TGTGCCAGCAGAAACGTGGGAGAGCAGTACTTC.

In this sample, this clonotype turned up a few times. At one of its ends the junction is not consistent with the germline gene, which may arise from a read error. The chain is built from TRBV4-1 and TRBJ1-5; possible D gene TRBD1, 6 bases. This CDR3 has 14 residues. Per the germline V gene, CDR1 is MGHRA and CDR2 is YSYEKL. The CDR3 loop is CASSQGGGNQHQHF. CDR3 in DNA: TGCGCCAGCAGCCAAGGAGGGGGGAATCAGCACCAGCATTTT.

This clonotype was seen many times. This rearrangement joins TRBV5-1 to TRBJ2-3, with a weak D call TRBD1 (6 bases). Germline CDR1 SGHRS, CDR2 YFSETQ. V lost 4 bases, J lost 2 bases, and 14 bases lay in between. The CDR3 is 15 amino acids. The CDR3 DNA sequence: TGCGCCAGCAGCAAAGACAGGCCCCACACAGATACGCAGTATTTT. Protein: CASSKDRPHTDTQYF.

At least ten counts were recorded for this clonotype. J is TRBJ2-2 and V is TRBV12-3 or TRBV12-4, with 12 bases matching TRBD2. Losses at the gene ends were 7 bases for V and 4 bases for J; bases not matched to a gene: 7. The CDR3 runs to 16 residues. The chain's CDR3 is CASKTSGSMSTGELFF. DNA of the CDR3: TGTGCCAGCAAGACTAGCGGGAGTATGAGCACCGGGGAGCTGTTTTTT.

This clonotype was seen a single time. A single base separates this from a much larger clone, so it may be a read error. The chain carries TRBV7-9 and TRBJ1-1, with a tentative D call TRBD1 (5 bases). Between the trimmed V and J ends, which lost 2 bases and 10 bases, there was a span of 20 bases. In germline, CDR1 is SEHNR, CDR2 FQNEAQ (reference sequence). CDR3 size: 15 residues. The CDR3 protein is CASSLNAGLIGGAFF. CDR3 coding DNA: TGTGCCAGCAGCTTAAACGCGGGCCTGATTGGGGGAGCTTTCTTT.

Only a few counts were recorded for this clonotype. This chain links TRBV20-1 with TRBJ2-1, with 9 nucleotides matching TRBD1. V shed 3 bases, J shed 8 bases, and the junction held 8 bases outside the gene matches. CDR1 DFQATT and CDR2 SNEGSKA come from the germline V gene (reference sequence). The CDR3 has 14 amino acids. CDR3 sequence (DNA): TGCAGTGCTAGGGGGACAGGGCTACTCGATGAGCAGTTCTTC. It yields the protein CSARGTGLLDEQFF.

In its sample, this clonotype was seen many times. This chain uses TRBV7-2 with TRBJ2-2, with a possible D match to TRBD2 (5 bases). Germline V CDR1 and CDR2: SGHTA, FQGNSA. The V and J ends lost 3 bases and 2 bases respectively, with 10 bases between them. This CDR3 is built from 15 residues. CDR3 DNA: TGTGCCAGCAGCTTCGAGCGGCCAAACACCGGGGAGCTGTTTTTT. This translates into CASSFERPNTGELFF.

This clonotype was seen ten or more times. The CDR3 DNA reads as TGTGCCAGCAGCCCCGGGAGTAATTGGGGAGAAAAACTGTTTTTT. It encodes CASSPGSNWGEKLFF. This rearrangement joins TRBV9 to TRBJ1-4; unclear D gene. Germline CDR1 reads SGDLS; CDR2 reads YYNGEE. The V end lost 4 bases, the J end lost 8 bases, and 18 bases lay between the germline ends. This CDR3 spans 15 amino acids.

The sample holds many counts of this clonotype. V and J are TRBV7-9 and TRBJ1-6, with 7 nucleotides matching TRBD1. The germline V gene has CDR1 SEHNR and CDR2 FQNEAQ (reference sequence). This CDR3 has 15 amino acids. The V gene end was trimmed by 6 bases and the J gene end by 9 bases; junction bases not matched to a gene: 11. CDR3 sequence (DNA): TGTGCCAGCAGTCGGGACAGTAGCTTTATTTCACCCCTCCACTTT. It codes for CASSRDSSFISPLHF.

This clonotype was observed at least ten times. The chain joins TRBV27 to TRBJ1-1, with a tentative D call TRBD1 (5 bases). The V end was cut by 6 bases, the J end by 7 bases, with 12 bases between. CDR3 size: 12 residues. Germline CDR1 MNHEY, CDR2 SMNVEV (reference sequence). CDR3 in DNA: TGTGCCAGCAGGCGGGGGGTCAGTGAAGCTTTCTTT. Translation gives CASRRGVSEAFF.

This clonotype was observed many times. The chain uses TRBV20-1 and TRBJ2-3, with 7 bases aligning to TRBD2. This CDR3 comprises 14 residues. The junction had 12 bases not matched to a gene; V was cut back by 6 bases and J by 6 bases. Per the germline V gene, CDR1 is DFQATT and CDR2 is SNEGSKA (reference sequence). The chain's CDR3 is CSAHERGPQDTQYF. CDR3 in DNA: TGCAGTGCGCACGAGCGGGGCCCCCAGGATACGCAGTATTTT.

This clonotype was observed at least ten times. This chain links TRBV6-6 with TRBJ2-3; D is unclear. The CDR3 runs 15 residues. Germline lookup yields CDR1 MNHNY and CDR2 SVGAGI (reference sequence). Trimming left V 2 bases short and J 0 bases short, with 9 bases between. This chain's CDR3 is CASSYRAGSTDTQYF. As DNA, the CDR3 is TGTGCCAGCAGTTACCGGGCAGGTAGCACAGATACGCAGTATTTT.

This clonotype showed up many times. The J gene is TRBJ2-3, the V gene TRBV12-3 or TRBV12-4, with 9 bases identical to TRBD2. This CDR3 is built from 15 residues. With 6 bases clipped from V and 6 bases from J, the junction kept 10 bases outside the gene matches. The DNA of the CDR3 is TGTGCCAGCAGCCCAGGGGCGGGAGGGCCCGATACGCAGTATTTT. Residues: CASSPGAGGPDTQYF.

This clonotype was detected ten times or more. The chain has TRBV10-2 and TRBJ2-3, with 11 bases aligning to TRBD2. After removal of 2 bases from V and 8 bases from J, the junction contained 6 bases not matched to a gene. CDR3 size: 15 residues. Germline V CDR1 and CDR2: WSHSY, SAAADI. CDR3: CASSEDSGRASTQYF. CDR3 in DNA: TGCGCCAGCAGTGAGGATAGCGGGAGGGCCAGTACGCAGTATTTT.

This clonotype was seen at least ten times. The rearrangement uses TRBV10-1 and TRBJ2-1; 7 bases fit TRBD2. Trimming removed 3 bases from V and 5 bases from J; junction bases left unmatched: 4. CDR1 is WNHNN, CDR2 SYGVQD, per germline (reference sequence). The CDR3 is made up of 14 amino acids. The CDR3 nucleotides are TGCGCCAGCAGTGATGGCGGGAGTAACAATGAGCAGTTCTTC. It yields the protein CASSDGGSNNEQFF.

This clonotype has at least ten counts. The chain recombines TRBV12-3 or TRBV12-4 with TRBJ1-5; a possible D gene is TRBD1 (6 bases). Trimming removed 10 bases from V and 2 bases from J, with 12 bases in between. This CDR3 contains 13 residues. CDR3 sequence: CATHSGGNQPQHF. The CDR3 DNA reads TGTGCCACTCACTCAGGGGGCAATCAGCCCCAGCATTTT.

This clonotype occurred many times. The J gene is TRBJ2-7, the V gene TRBV3-1; no definite D call. The germline V and J ends were trimmed by 4 bases and 7 bases, with 8 bases remaining between them. The germline V gene encodes CDR1 LGHDT and CDR2 YNNKEL (reference sequence). The CDR3 contains 11 residues. The CDR3 spells CASSPATEQYF. CDR3 nucleotide sequence: TGTGCCAGCAGCCCCGCCACGGAGCAGTACTTC.

This clonotype was recorded at least ten times. The chain has TRBV5-1 and TRBJ2-3, with 7 bases aligning to TRBD2. Trimming removed 3 bases from V and 0 bases from J; junction bases left unmatched: 10. This CDR3 is 17 amino acids long. Germline lookup yields CDR1 SGHRS and CDR2 YFSETQ. CDR3 bases: TGCGCCAGCAGCTACGGGGGGAGCGGCCATAGCACAGATACGCAGTATTTT. Translated: CASSYGGSGHSTDTQYF.

Ten or more counts support this clonotype. V gene TRBV7-9 combines with J gene TRBJ2-3; D is uncertain. The V end was cut by 4 bases, the J end by 0 bases, with 11 bases between. CDR1 is SEHNR and CDR2 is FQNEAQ in the germline V gene (reference sequence). The CDR3 loop spans 15 amino acids. This chain's CDR3 is CASSSLGGSTDTQYF. The CDR3 region has the DNA TGTGCCAGCAGCTCTCTCGGCGGTAGCACAGATACGCAGTATTTT.

Many counts were recorded for this clonotype. The chain recombines TRBV29-1 with TRBJ1-1; a possible D gene is TRBD1 (6 bases). The V and J ends lost 4 bases and 4 bases respectively, with 13 bases between them. Looked up from germline, CDR1 is SQVTM and CDR2 is ANQGSEA. This CDR3 is 13 amino acids long. CDR3 sequence (DNA): TGCAGCGTTGTGGGGGCTTCGAGCACTGAAGCTTTCTTT. Translation gives CSVVGASSTEAFF.

This clonotype was seen ten or more times. The chain combines TRBV7-2 with TRBJ2-7; TRBD2 matches 13 bases. CDR1 is SGHTA, CDR2 FQGNSA, per germline. The CDR3 is 16 amino acids. The V and J ends lost 3 bases and 6 bases, in that order; junction bases with no gene match: 8. CDR3 protein: CASSFRTSGRTGEQYF. CDR3 DNA sequence: TGTGCCAGCAGCTTCCGGACTAGCGGGAGAACCGGCGAGCAGTACTTC.

In this sample, this clonotype turned up many times. The CDR3 region has the DNA TGCAGTGCTAGAGACGGACTAGCGGGAGCAGGTACGCAGTATTTT. This gives the protein CSARDGLAGAGTQYF. The V call is TRBV20-1, the J call TRBJ2-3; 13 positions match TRBD2. CDR3 size: 15 residues. The germline V gene encodes CDR1 DFQATT and CDR2 SNEGSKA (reference sequence). Trimming at V came to 0 bases and at J to 8 bases, leaving 5 bases not matched to a gene.

In its sample, this clonotype was seen many times. The rearrangement links TRBV7-6 to TRBJ2-3; D perhaps matches TRBD2 (5 bases). This CDR3 is built from 12 residues. Germline loops: CDR1 SGHVS, CDR2 FNYEAQ. Trimming took 5 bases from V and 14 from J, leaving 17 bases between them. CDR3 DNA: TGTGCCAGCAGCACGACCGGGAACCGGAGGTATTTT. Translated: CASSTTGNRRYF.

This clonotype was picked up many times. The gene calls are TRBV5-1 and TRBJ2-1, with D tentatively TRBD1 (6 bases). This CDR3 spans 15 amino acids. In germline, CDR1 is SGHRS, CDR2 YFSETQ. The germline V and J ends were trimmed by 0 bases and 2 bases, with 9 bases remaining between them. The CDR3 here is CASSLVGDTYNEQFF. In DNA, the CDR3 is TGCGCCAGCAGCTTGGTAGGGGACACCTACAATGAGCAGTTCTTC.

This clonotype has ten or more counts. The chain is built from TRBV6-1 and TRBJ2-7, with TRBD1 identical over 7 bases. The V segment lost 6 bases and the J segment 1 base; nucleotides outside the gene matches: 3. The length of the CDR3 is 13 residues. From germline, CDR1 is MNHNS and CDR2 SASEGT. The CDR3 DNA is TGTGCCAGCAGAGGGGACAGTTCCTACGAGCAGTACTTC. Translating it yields CASRGDSSYEQYF.

This clonotype was found many times. This chain links TRBV20-1 with TRBJ2-7, with TRBD2 matching 14 bases. The V and J ends lost 2 bases and 2 bases, in that order; junction bases with no gene match: 5. The CDR3 has 16 amino acids. Looked up from germline, CDR1 is DFQATT and CDR2 is SNEGSKA (reference sequence). CDR3 bases: TGCAGTGCTAGACCCCGGGGACTAGCGGGGGCCTACGAGCAGTACTTC. This sequence encodes CSARPRGLAGAYEQYF.

This clonotype was recorded a few times. The V gene is TRBV12-3 or TRBV12-4, the J gene TRBJ2-2; maybe TRBD1 (5 bases). The CDR3 spans 14 residues. Trimming took 1 base from V and 5 from J, leaving 8 bases between them. CDR3 sequence: CASSLGQGTGELFF. CDR3 nucleotide sequence: TGTGCCAGCAGTTTAGGGCAGGGAACCGGGGAGCTGTTTTTT.

This clonotype appeared many times. The chain uses TRBV20-1 and TRBJ2-4; D ambiguous. Germline assignment: CDR1 DFQATT and CDR2 SNEGSKA (reference sequence). Trimming stripped 5 bases from V and 8 bases from J, with 16 bases between. CDR3 length: 13 residues. The CDR3: CSACPGPPDIQYF. The CDR3 nucleotides are TGCAGTGCTTGTCCCGGTCCCCCAGACATTCAGTACTTC.

This clonotype was counted ten times or more. CDR3 amino acids: CSAGVAGGPSYNEQFF. The CDR3 DNA reads TGCAGTGCCGGGGTGGCGGGAGGGCCCTCCTACAATGAGCAGTTCTTC. The gene calls are TRBV20-1 and TRBJ2-1; TRBD2 matches 9 bases. Germline V gene sequence: CDR1 DFQATT, CDR2 SNEGSKA (reference sequence). V was clipped by 6 bases and J by 0 bases; unmatched bases: 9. The CDR3 runs to 16 residues.

This clonotype was detected ten times or more. V and J are TRBV29-1 and TRBJ1-5; no clear D. V was shortened by 7 bases and J by 4 bases, with 11 bases between the two germline ends. Germline CDR1 reads SQVTM; CDR2 reads ANQGSEA. CDR3 length: 12 residues. In DNA form, the CDR3 reads TGCAGCGCTAAGAATGGGAATCAGCCCCAGCATTTT. Encoded protein: CSAKNGNQPQHF. Full variable domain (missing parts from reference TRBV29-1 and TRBJ1-5): SAVISQKPSRDICQRGTSLTIQCQVDSQVTMMFWYRQQPGQSLTLIATANQGSEATYESGFVIDKFPISRPNLTFSTLTVSNMSPEDSSIYLCSAKNGNQPQHFGDGTRLSIL.